The T cell receptor beta chain described here comes from a study of cytotoxic CD8 clonotypes in ibrutinib-treated CLL. Across the study: The patients comprised some twelve relapsed/refractory and some 15 treatment-naive cases, roughly 18 IGHV unmutated.

Study-wide findings and caveats: Pretreatment clonality was elevated relative to age-matched healthy donors and paralleled circulating CD8+ T-cell counts.

For this clone: Its specificity is unknown.

The data were produced by immunoSEQ multiplex PCR, yet TCRdb's version contains in-frame clones alone and is incomplete. The sample carries roughly 38,000 clones, approximately 45% recorded once. The J segment lost 2 bases and the V segment lost 9 bases, leaving 3 bases of the junction unmatched. The CDR3 consists of 13 residues. In germline, CDR1 is LNHDA, CDR2 SQIVND (reference sequence). The J gene is TRBJ1-4, the V gene TRBV19; the match to TRBD1 covers 7 bases. The sequences come from PBMCs, collected before ibrutinib treatment. The receptor was derived from a human donor with chronic lymphocytic leukemia. The CDR3 here is CASGTETNEKLFF. DNA for the CDR3: TGTGCCAGCGGGACAGAGACTAATGAAAAACTGTTTTTT. Variable domain in full (rest from reference TRBV19 and TRBJ1-4): DGGITQSPKYLFRKEGQNVTLSCEQNLNHDAMYWYRQDPGQGLRLIYYSQIVNDFQKGDIAEGYSVSREKKESFPLTVTSAQKNPTAFYLCASGTETNEKLFFGSGTQLSVL.